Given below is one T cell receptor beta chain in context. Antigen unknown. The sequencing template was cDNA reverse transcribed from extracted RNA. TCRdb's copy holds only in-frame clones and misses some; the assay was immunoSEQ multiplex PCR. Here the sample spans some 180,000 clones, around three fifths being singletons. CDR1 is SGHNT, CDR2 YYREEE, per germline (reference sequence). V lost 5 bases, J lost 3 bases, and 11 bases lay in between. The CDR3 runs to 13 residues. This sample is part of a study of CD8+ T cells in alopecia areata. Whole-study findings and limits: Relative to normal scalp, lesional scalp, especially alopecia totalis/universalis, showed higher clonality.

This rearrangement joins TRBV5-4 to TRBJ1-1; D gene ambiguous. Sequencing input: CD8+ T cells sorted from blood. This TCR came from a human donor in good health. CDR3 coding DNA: TGTGCCAGCAGTCCTATAGAGGACACTGAAGCTTTCTTT. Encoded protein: CASSPIEDTEAFF.